Listed here is a single T cell receptor beta chain. This specimen belongs to a study of blood T cell repertoires in COVID-19. Data came from immunoSEQ multiplex PCR; TCRdb stores just in-frame clones and leaves some out. Among 25,000 to 35,000 clones, nearly 90% were seen once, and the ten largest hold 1.5% to 1.9%. V shed 4 bases, J shed 2 bases, and the junction held 5 bases outside the gene matches. CDR3 length equals 14 residues. Germline CDR1 is SGHRS and CDR2 is YFSETQ. The material sequenced was peripheral blood. The chain uses TRBV5-1 and TRBJ2-5, with 7 bases aligning to TRBD1. The receptor was derived from a man aged 55-75 years with active COVID-19. CDR3 protein: CASSPGQHQETQYF. The CDR3 bases are TGCGCCAGCAGCCCGGGACAGCATCAAGAGACCCAGTACTTC.